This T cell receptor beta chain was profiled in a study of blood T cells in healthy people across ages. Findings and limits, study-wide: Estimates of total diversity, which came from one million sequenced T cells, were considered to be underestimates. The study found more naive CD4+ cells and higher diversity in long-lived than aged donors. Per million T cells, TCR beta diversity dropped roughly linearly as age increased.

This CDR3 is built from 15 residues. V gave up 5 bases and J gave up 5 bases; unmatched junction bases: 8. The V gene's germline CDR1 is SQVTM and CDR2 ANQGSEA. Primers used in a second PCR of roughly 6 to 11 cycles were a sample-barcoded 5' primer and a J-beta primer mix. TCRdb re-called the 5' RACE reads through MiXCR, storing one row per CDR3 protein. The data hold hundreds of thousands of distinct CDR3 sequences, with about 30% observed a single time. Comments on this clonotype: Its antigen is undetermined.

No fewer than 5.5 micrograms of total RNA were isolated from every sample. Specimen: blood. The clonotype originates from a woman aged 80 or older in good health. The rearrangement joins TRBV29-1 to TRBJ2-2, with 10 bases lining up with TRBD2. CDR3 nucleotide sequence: TGCAGCGTTACGGAGGGACTAGCGACGACCGGGGAGCTGTTTTTT. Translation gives CSVTEGLATTGELFF.